What follows are 20 T cell receptor beta chains derived from one specimen sequenced in a study of control samples from healthy donors and cancer patients. Sequenced by immunoSEQ multiplex PCR; TCRdb stores in-frame clones only, minus some. The data contain 200,000 to 250,000 clones, around 94% of them singletons. Sequencing was performed on blood. These receptors were collected from a man in his fifties in good health.

Here the CDR3 reads CASSLPPSRVGNTIYF. CDR3 coding DNA: TGTGCCAGCAGCTTACCCCCCAGTAGGGTCGGAAACACCATATATTTT. This sequence joins TRBV28 and TRBJ1-3; D is unresolved. This CDR3 has 16 residues. Trimming took off 6 bases at V and 4 bases at J, with 19 bases between the two ends. The germline CDR1 and CDR2 sequences are MDHEN and SYDVKM.

About this clone itself: Germline is not matched at one junction end, which may reflect a read error. The V call is TRBV7-7, the J call TRBJ2-3; 9 positions match TRBD2. This CDR3 spans 15 amino acids. Germline CDR1 is SSHAT and CDR2 is FNYEAQ (reference sequence). The CDR3 nucleotides are TGTGCTAGCAGCCCGACTAGCGGCGAGGCAGATACGCAGTATTTT. It yields the protein CASSPTSGEADTQYF.

V and J are TRBV7-9 and TRBJ2-1, with D unclear. The CDR3 covers 15 residues. V was clipped by 3 bases and J by 6 bases, with 15 bases between them. CDR1 and CDR2 from the germline V gene are SEHNR and FQNEAQ (reference sequence). This CDR3 is CASSFYRPGLNEQFF. The CDR3 nucleotides read TGTGCCAGCAGCTTCTACCGACCGGGCCTCAATGAGCAGTTCTTC.

This chain links TRBV7-6 with TRBJ1-2; D is perhaps TRBD1 (6 bases). The ends were cut back, 2 bases at V and 0 bases at J, with 10 bases in the middle. This CDR3 comprises 15 residues. The germline V gene has CDR1 SGHVS and CDR2 FNYEAQ. The CDR3: CASSLNRQANYGYTF. The CDR3 DNA is TGTGCCAGCAGCTTAAATAGACAGGCTAACTATGGCTACACCTTC.

This clone occurred once. The chain uses TRBV28 and TRBJ2-2, with TRBD1 as a possible D gene (6 bases). The CDR3 is made up of 11 amino acids. V was trimmed by 3 bases and J by 15 bases, leaving 11 bases between them. Germline assignment: CDR1 MDHEN and CDR2 SYDVKM. CDR3 amino acids: CASSFTGKMFF. The DNA for the CDR3 is TGTGCCAGCAGTTTCACAGGGAAAATGTTTTTT.

The genes are TRBV7-8 and TRBJ2-7; the D gene is possibly TRBD1 (6 bases). Germline assignment: CDR1 SGHVS and CDR2 FQNEAQ. This CDR3 region has 12 residues. The V and J ends lost 1 base and 7 bases respectively, with 8 bases between them. CDR3 in amino acids: CASSLGRGEQYV. The CDR3 DNA is TGTGCCAGCAGCTTAGGCAGGGGTGAGCAGTACGTC.

The rearrangement links TRBV5-1 to TRBJ2-1; 7 nucleotides agree with TRBD2. Germline V gene data show CDR1 as SGHRS and CDR2 as YFSETQ. The CDR3 spans 14 residues. V was pared by 3 bases and J by 4 bases, with 4 bases of the junction left unmatched. This CDR3 reads CASSSSGAYNEQFF. The CDR3 coding sequence is TGCGCCAGCAGCTCGAGCGGGGCGTACAATGAGCAGTTCTTC.

This clone showed up just once. The rearrangement uses TRBV14 and TRBJ2-7; 12 bases align to TRBD2. Germline CDR1 SGHDN, CDR2 FVKESK. This CDR3 is built from 17 residues. V shed 1 base and J 5 bases; nucleotides not matched to a gene: 9. DNA for the CDR3: TGTGCCAGCAGCCAAGGGCTCTCTAGCGGGGGGGCCGACGAGCAGTACTTC. The encoded protein is CASSQGLSSGGADEQYF.

V gene TRBV12-3 or TRBV12-4 combines with J gene TRBJ1-2, with D maybe TRBD1 (5 bases). Trimming pared 6 bases from V and 3 bases from J, leaving 8 bases between. CDR3 size: 12 residues. The CDR3 sequence is CASRAGYYGYTF. CDR3 sequence (DNA): TGTGCCAGCAGGGCAGGGTACTATGGCTACACCTTC.

For the CDR3, the DNA is TGTGCCAGCAGTTACTCGCAGGGAGTCTATGGCTACACCTTC. This translates into CASSYSQGVYGYTF. The V call is TRBV6-5, the J call TRBJ1-2; a possible D gene is TRBD1 (5 bases). Per germline, CDR1 MNHEY and CDR2 SVGAGI. This CDR3 has 14 residues. Trimming left V 0 bases short and J 4 bases short, with 9 bases between.

The sample holds one count of this clone. The chain couples TRBV19 to TRBJ2-5; perhaps TRBD1 as D (6 bases). The CDR3 contains 13 residues. V lost 10 bases and J 4 bases, leaving 16 bases between the germline ends. Germline values: CDR1 LNHDA, CDR2 SQIVND (reference sequence). The CDR3 spells CATSKGQVETQYF. The CDR3 DNA is TGTGCCACCTCGAAGGGACAAGTAGAGACCCAGTACTTC.

This chain connects TRBV6-1 to TRBJ2-2; 7 bases line up with TRBD1. CDR3 length: 15 amino acids. Germline lookup yields CDR1 MNHNS and CDR2 SASEGT. J gave up 7 bases and V 3 bases, and 8 bases lay outside the gene matches. Here the CDR3 DNA reads TGTGCCAGCAGTGATGAGACAGGGTGGGTCGGGGAGCTGTTTTTT. Its translation: CASSDETGWVGELFF.

V usage is TRBV4-3 and J usage is TRBJ2-1; 8 bases line up with TRBD2. Germline V CDR1 and CDR2: LGHNA, YSLEER. V lost 6 bases and J lost 5; bases outside the gene matches: 12. This CDR3 has 16 residues. The CDR3 is CASSRILGGGNNEQFF. The CDR3 DNA reads TGCGCCAGCAGTCGTATCCTTGGCGGGGGGAACAATGAGCAGTTCTTC.

The chain carries TRBV14 and TRBJ1-3, with TRBD1 matching over 7 bases. The trim removed 6 bases at V and 4 bases at J, leaving 9 bases unmatched. This CDR3 is 15 amino acids long. Germline loops: CDR1 SGHDN, CDR2 FVKESK. The CDR3 here is CASSRQGPIGNTIYF. CDR3 DNA sequence: TGTGCCAGCAGTCGACAGGGCCCAATCGGAAACACCATATATTTT.

This chain joins TRBV5-1 and TRBJ1-6; a possible D gene is TRBD1 (5 bases). With 7 bases removed from V and 11 bases from J, the gap between germline ends came to 16 bases. The CDR3 length is 13 residues. CDR1 is SGHRS, CDR2 YFSETQ, per germline. The DNA of the CDR3 is TGCGCCAGCGGCGCTACAGGTCAAACACCCCTCCACTTT. This translates into CASGATGQTPLHF. The whole variable domain, remainder taken from reference TRBV5-1 and TRBJ1-6, is KAGVTQTPRYLIKTRGQQVTLSCSPISGHRSVSWYQQTPGQGLQFLFEYFSETQRNKGNFPGRFSGRQFSNSRSEMNVSTLELGDSALYLCASGATGQTPLHFGNGTRLTVT.

J is TRBJ1-2 and V is TRBV6-6; the D is unclear. CDR3 size: 16 residues. The ends were cut back, 5 bases at V and 5 bases at J, with 21 bases in the middle. Germline V gene lookup returns CDR1 MNHNY and CDR2 SVGAGI (reference sequence). The CDR3 loop is CASSQQISGLGYGYTF. In DNA, the CDR3 is TGTGCCAGCAGTCAACAGATTTCCGGGCTGGGGTATGGCTACACCTTC.

A few counts support this clone. The chain couples TRBV4-2 to TRBJ1-6; 8 bases fit TRBD1. The V gene end was trimmed by 0 bases and the J gene end by 9 bases; junction bases not matched to a gene: 4. The CDR3 totals 15 residues. Per the germline V gene, CDR1 is LGHNA and CDR2 is YNFKEQ. CDR3 in amino acids: CASSQDTGGGSPLHF. CDR3 nucleotides: TGTGCCAGCAGCCAAGATACAGGGGGAGGTTCACCCCTCCACTTT.

This rearrangement joins TRBV28 to TRBJ1-2; 9 bases match TRBD1. Germline loops: CDR1 MDHEN, CDR2 SYDVKM. V trimming: 7 bases; J trimming: 8 bases; junction bases outside the gene matches: 17. This CDR3 contains 16 residues. The CDR3 protein is CASTIESGQGTAGYTF. The CDR3 region has the DNA TGTGCCAGCACCATAGAGTCGGGACAGGGTACAGCGGGCTACACCTTC.

The chain links TRBV5-1 to TRBJ1-1, with a tentative D call TRBD1 (5 bases). Germline V gene sequence: CDR1 SGHRS, CDR2 YFSETQ. This CDR3 comprises 14 residues. Trimming cost V 1 base and J 4 bases, with 11 bases left between them. As DNA, the CDR3 is TGCGCCAGCAGCTTGCGTCAGGGCCCCACTGAAGCTTTCTTT. It codes for CASSLRQGPTEAFF.

The chain is built from TRBV4-1 and TRBJ1-5, with 9 bases identical to TRBD1. V trimming: 1 base; J trimming: 6 bases; junction bases outside the gene matches: 13. This CDR3 comprises 18 residues. The germline CDR1 and CDR2 sequences are MGHRA and YSYEKL. The DNA of the CDR3 is TGCGCCAGCAGCCAAGCCTTATGGACAGGGGAAGTAGGTCAGCCCCAGCATTTT. It translates to CASSQALWTGEVGQPQHF.